This T cell receptor beta chain was identified in a study of T-cell reconstitution after alpha-beta-depleted transplantation in children. Concerning this clonotype: Its antigen is as yet unknown.

Study-wide results and caveats: Reportedly, alpha-beta T cells present about two months post-transplant originated from several hundred expanded clones of graft origin. Certain patients had high TCRbeta diversity at day 60, and it came from recipient T cells and thymic progenitors that survived. Hyperexpanded clones declined; after one year, newly produced T cells mostly supplied diversity.

The CDR3 spans 15 residues. V dropped 3 bases and J dropped 3; count of bases not matched to a gene: 5. Germline assignment: CDR1 SGHNT and CDR2 YYREEE (reference sequence). Unique molecular identifiers were used to barcode this TCRbeta library. TCRdb independently ran MiXCR on the PCR reads; one entry per CDR3 protein. This sample yields 330,000 or so distinct CDR3 sequences, of which around 10% are seen a single time; less than 8% belongs to the top ten. This clonotype was obtained from a boy less than two years old with acute myeloid leukemia, due to receive a stem cell transplant. The sequences come from PBMCs, collected before TCRalphabeta/CD19-depleted stem cell transplant. The chain is built from TRBV5-4 and TRBJ2-2; TRBD1 aligns across 7 bases. The CDR3: CASSSDRVHTGELFF. The CDR3 region has the DNA TGTGCCAGCAGCTCCGACAGGGTTCACACCGGGGAGCTGTTTTTT.